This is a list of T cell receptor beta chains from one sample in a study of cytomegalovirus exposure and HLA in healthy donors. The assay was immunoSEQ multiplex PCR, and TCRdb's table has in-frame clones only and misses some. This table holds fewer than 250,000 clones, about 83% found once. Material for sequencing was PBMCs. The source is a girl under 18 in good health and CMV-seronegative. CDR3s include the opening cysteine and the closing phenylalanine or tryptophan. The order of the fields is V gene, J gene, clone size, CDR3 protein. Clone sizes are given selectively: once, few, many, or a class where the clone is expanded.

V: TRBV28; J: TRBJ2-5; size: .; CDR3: CASSNQAIQETQYF
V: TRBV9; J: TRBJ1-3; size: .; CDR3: CASSVGRGRSGNTIYF
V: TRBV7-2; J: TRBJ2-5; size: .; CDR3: CASSQRTQETQYF
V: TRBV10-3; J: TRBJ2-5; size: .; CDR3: CAISASEEETQYF
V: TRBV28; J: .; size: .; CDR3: CASRALGLADYEQYF
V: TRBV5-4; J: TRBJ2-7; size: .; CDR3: CASSSPGSGGRYEQYF
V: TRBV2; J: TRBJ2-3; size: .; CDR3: CASSEDSGGRKADTQYF
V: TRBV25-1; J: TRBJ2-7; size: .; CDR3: CASRQGAYEQYF
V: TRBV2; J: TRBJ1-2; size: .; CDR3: CASRATGIDYGYTF
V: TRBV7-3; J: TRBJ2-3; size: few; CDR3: CASSLRPGGTDTQYF
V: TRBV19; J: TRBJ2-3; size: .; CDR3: CASRLSPDTQYF
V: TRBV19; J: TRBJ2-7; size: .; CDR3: CASSTGEEGEQYF
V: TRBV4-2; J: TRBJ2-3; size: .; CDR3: CASSQDRWDTQYF
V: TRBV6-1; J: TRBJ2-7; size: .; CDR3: CASSPRDRSGSEQYF
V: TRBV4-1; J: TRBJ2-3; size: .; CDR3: CASSGTKTTDTQYF
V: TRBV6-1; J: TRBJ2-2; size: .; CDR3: CASMKASLNTGELFF
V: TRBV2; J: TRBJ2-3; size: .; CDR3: CASTWEATDTQYF
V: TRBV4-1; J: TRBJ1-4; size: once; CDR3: CASSQDRNTNEKLFF
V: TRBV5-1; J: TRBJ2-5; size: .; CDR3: CASSLAGTRVETQYF
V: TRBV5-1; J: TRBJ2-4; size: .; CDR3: CASSLAPGQGLNIQYF
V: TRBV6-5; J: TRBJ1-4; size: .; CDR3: CASSYSRDRDRKLFF
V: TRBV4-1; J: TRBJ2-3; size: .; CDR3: CASSQLGQTSTDTQYF
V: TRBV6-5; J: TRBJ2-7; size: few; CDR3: CASSYRGRTYEQYF
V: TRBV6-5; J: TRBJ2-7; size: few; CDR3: CASSYQYRDNLVEQYF
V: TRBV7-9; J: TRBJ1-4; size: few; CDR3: CASSRTTGGRDNEKLFF
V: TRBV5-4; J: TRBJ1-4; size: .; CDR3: CASSLTGKGVPGEKLFF
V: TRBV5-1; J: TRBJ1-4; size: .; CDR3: CASSPPASGSNLANEKLFF
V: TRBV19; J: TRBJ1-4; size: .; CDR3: CASSIEGGFNEKLFF
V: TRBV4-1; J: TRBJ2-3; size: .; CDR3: CASSQPIGAGDEIDTQYF
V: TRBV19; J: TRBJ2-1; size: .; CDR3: CASSLFSRNEQFF
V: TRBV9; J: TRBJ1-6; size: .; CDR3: CASSRGGDNSPLHF
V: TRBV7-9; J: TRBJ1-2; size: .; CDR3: CASSHPGQQPVNYGYTF
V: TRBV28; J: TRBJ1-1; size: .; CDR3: CASNSYRVSEAFF
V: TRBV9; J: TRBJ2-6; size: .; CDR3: CASSVALQGMVSGANVLTF
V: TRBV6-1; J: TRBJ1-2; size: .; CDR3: CASNKGDAAYGYTF
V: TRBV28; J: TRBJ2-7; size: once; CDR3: CASSLYHTSGGFTYEQYF
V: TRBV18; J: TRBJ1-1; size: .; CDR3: CASSPGGTAEAFF
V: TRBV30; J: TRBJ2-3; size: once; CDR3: CAWSAFGGANGYTQYF
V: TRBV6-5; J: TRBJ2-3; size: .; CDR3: CASTGLAGRTDTQYF
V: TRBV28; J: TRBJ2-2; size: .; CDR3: CASRLPTGTSGRITGELFF
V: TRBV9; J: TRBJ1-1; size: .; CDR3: CASSTTVSATEAFF
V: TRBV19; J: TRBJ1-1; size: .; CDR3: CASNPLLKDRNTEAFF
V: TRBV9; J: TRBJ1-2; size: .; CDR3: CASSAQGKNYGYTF
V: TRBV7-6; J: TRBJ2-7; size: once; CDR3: CASSLGGSGDYEQYF
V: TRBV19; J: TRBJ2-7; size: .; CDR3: CASSIASSGSYEQYF
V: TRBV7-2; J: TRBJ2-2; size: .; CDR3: CASSPDRSQTGELFF
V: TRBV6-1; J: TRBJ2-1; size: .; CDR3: CASSSRGSSYNEQFF
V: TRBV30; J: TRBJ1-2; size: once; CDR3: CAWSTYVGRIANYGYTF
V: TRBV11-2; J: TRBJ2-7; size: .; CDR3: CASSPGYGGAYEQYF
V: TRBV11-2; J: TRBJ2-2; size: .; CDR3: CASSSSTRAGELFF
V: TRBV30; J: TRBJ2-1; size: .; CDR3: CAWRPDNYNEQFF
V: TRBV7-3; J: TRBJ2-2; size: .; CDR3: CASSSEGARYAGELFF
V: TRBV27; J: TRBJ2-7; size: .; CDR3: CASSVTGGTYEQYF
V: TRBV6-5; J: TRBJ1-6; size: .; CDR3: CASSPDSVKSPLHF
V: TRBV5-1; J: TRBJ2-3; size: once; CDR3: CASSLGGADTQYF
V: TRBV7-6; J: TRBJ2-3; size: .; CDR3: CASSLALNPGTDTQYF